Presented here are 29 T cell receptor beta chains from one specimen sequenced in a study of blood T cell repertoires in COVID-19 (dated by TCRdb to about 2020). Libraries were built with the immunoSEQ multiplex PCR assay. Drawn from immuneACCESS, this table holds only the in-frame rearrangements with V and J called that TCRdb kept. Clones are partly lost; checked studies trace under half to an unresolved V gene and leave the rest unexplained. The sample includes 400,000 or so clones, with approximately 85% observed a single time. The ten top clones hold roughly 2% of the sample. The sample comprised PBMCs or T cells enriched from blood (not recorded which). The receptors come from a woman aged 40-49 years with acute COVID-19.

The rearrangement uses TRBV19 and TRBJ1-1; TRBD1 aligns across 8 bases. In germline, CDR1 is LNHDA, CDR2 SQIVND (reference sequence). This CDR3 region has 13 residues. J was trimmed by 7 bases and V by 6 bases; bases with no gene match: 7. DNA of the CDR3: TGTGCCAGTAGAGCCTCAGGGGGCATTGAAGCTTTCTTT. It is translated as CASRASGGIEAFF.

The chain uses TRBV6-2 or TRBV6-3 and TRBJ1-2, with TRBD1 as a possible D gene (6 bases). The CDR3 totals 14 residues. Germline values: CDR1 MNHEY, CDR2 SVGEGT. Trimming shortened V by 5 bases and J by 4 bases, and 14 bases separated the two germline ends. In nucleotides, the CDR3 is TGTGCCAGCAGTCTAAACAGGGTCTCCTATGGCTACACCTTC. Amino acids: CASSLNRVSYGYTF.

The chain has TRBV6-6 and TRBJ1-6, with 9 bases lining up with TRBD1. Trimming took 6 bases from V and 7 from J; bases not matched to a gene: 4. There are 14 residues in the CDR3. The germline V gene encodes CDR1 MNHNY and CDR2 SVGAGI (reference sequence). The CDR3: CASSPTGGNSPLHF. CDR3 nucleotides: TGTGCCAGCAGCCCTACAGGGGGCAATTCACCCCTCCACTTT.

The rearrangement links TRBV4-2 to TRBJ1-2, with D uncertain. V lost 4 bases and J lost 3, with 21 bases in between. Germline V gene data show CDR1 as LGHNA and CDR2 as YNFKEQ. The CDR3 is made up of 17 amino acids. The CDR3 reads CASSLQYGPEGDYGYTF. CDR3 in DNA: TGTGCCAGCAGCCTACAATATGGACCGGAGGGAGACTATGGCTACACCTTC.

The V gene is TRBV28, the J gene TRBJ1-2, with D uncertain. In germline, CDR1 is MDHEN, CDR2 SYDVKM. Between the trimmed V and J ends, which lost 4 bases and 2 bases, there was a span of 8 bases. The length of the CDR3 is 13 residues. CDR3 coding DNA: TGTGCCAGCAGTTCACGGGTAAACTATGGCTACACCTTC. It specifies CASSSRVNYGYTF.

CDR3: CASSNKRLNYEQYF. The CDR3 DNA sequence: TGTGCCAGCAGCAACAAGAGACTTAACTACGAGCAGTACTTC. This rearrangement joins TRBV21-1 to TRBJ2-7; no DNA check was done on the table's D call, TRBD2. TRBV21-1 represents a pseudogene. The CDR3 sequence is 14 residues long.

The chain uses TRBV6-5 and TRBJ1-5; D is undetermined. CDR1 MNHEY and CDR2 SVGAGI come from the germline V gene. The CDR3 is 14 residues long. Trimming took off 6 bases at V and 1 base at J, with 10 bases between the two ends. DNA of the CDR3: TGTGCCAGCAGGGCAGGACTAAGCAATCAGCCCCAGCATTTT. Residues: CASRAGLSNQPQHF.

CDR3 residues: CASSYRAGRTEAFF. The CDR3 DNA sequence: TGTGCCAGTAGTTACAGGGCGGGTCGCACTGAAGCTTTCTTT. The J gene is TRBJ1-1, the V gene TRBV19; a weak D match, TRBD1 (6 bases). This CDR3 is built from 14 residues. V was trimmed by 5 bases and J by 4 bases, leaving 14 bases between them. Germline V CDR1 and CDR2: LNHDA, SQIVND (reference sequence).

The chain joins TRBV19 to TRBJ1-2; weak D call: TRBD1 (5 bases). V shed 3 bases and J shed 4 bases, with 15 bases lying between them. Per the germline V gene, CDR1 is LNHDA and CDR2 is SQIVND (reference sequence). The CDR3 runs 15 residues. This chain's CDR3 is CASSIGGGDLYGYTF. DNA for the CDR3: TGTGCCAGTAGTATCGGTGGAGGGGACCTCTATGGCTACACCTTC.

This rearrangement joins TRBV30 to TRBJ1-6; 8 positions agree with TRBD1. Trimming removed 6 bases from V and 7 bases from J; junction bases left unmatched: 5. Germline V CDR1 and CDR2: GTSNPN, SVGIG (reference sequence). CDR3 length equals 13 residues. The CDR3 region is CACRDRFNSPLHF. The CDR3 nucleotides read TGTGCCTGTCGGGACAGGTTCAATTCACCCCTCCACTTT.

The CDR3 nucleotides are TGCGCCAGCAGATCAGACAGAGTCACAGATACGCAGTATTTT. Residues: CASRSDRVTDTQYF. This rearrangement joins TRBV5-1 to TRBJ2-3; D perhaps matches TRBD1 (5 bases). V shed 5 bases and J shed 2 bases, with 12 bases lying between them. The CDR3 is 14 amino acids. In germline, CDR1 is SGHRS, CDR2 YFSETQ. The whole variable domain, remainder taken from reference TRBV5-1 and TRBJ2-3, is KAGVTQTPRYLIKTRGQQVTLSCSPISGHRSVSWYQQTPGQGLQFLFEYFSETQRNKGNFPGRFSGRQFSNSRSEMNVSTLELGDSALYLCASRSDRVTDTQYFGPGTRLTVL.

V and J are TRBV29-1 and TRBJ2-7; TRBD1 matches at 7 bases. V was clipped by 4 bases and J by 6 bases; unmatched bases: 15. The CDR3 has 15 residues. The germline gives CDR1 SQVTM, CDR2 ANQGSEA. The CDR3 sequence is CSVGDLGGAYLEQYF. CDR3 in DNA: TGCAGCGTTGGGGATTTAGGGGGCGCGTATCTCGAGCAGTACTTC.

The chain uses TRBV5-1 and TRBJ1-1; possibly TRBD1 for D (6 bases). CDR1 SGHRS and CDR2 YFSETQ come from the germline V gene. The V end lost 4 bases, the J end lost 13 bases, and 17 bases lay between the germline ends. The CDR3 sequence is 12 residues long. The DNA for the CDR3 is TGCGCCAGCAGCGTGACAGGTCCTTTAGGTTTCTTT. Its translation is CASSVTGPLGFF.

The chain uses TRBV25-1 and TRBJ1-3, with D unclear. Trimming stripped 1 base from V and 0 bases from J, with 10 bases between. Per the germline V gene, CDR1 is MGHDK and CDR2 is SYGVNS. The CDR3 sequence is 16 residues long. CDR3 sequence: CASSEFGALSGNTIYF. The DNA of the CDR3 is TGTGCCAGCAGTGAATTTGGAGCCCTCTCTGGAAACACCATATATTTT.

On this clone: This sample includes further DNA sequences coding for the same CDR3. The rearrangement joins TRBV5-1 to TRBJ1-1; TRBD1 agrees at 9 bases. With 2 bases clipped from V and 3 bases from J, the junction kept 2 bases outside the gene matches. This CDR3 has 14 amino acids. CDR1 is SGHRS, CDR2 YFSETQ, per germline. CDR3 bases: TGCGCCAGCAGCTTCAGGACAGGGGACACTGAAGCTTTCTTT. Residues: CASSFRTGDTEAFF.

The V call is TRBV6-5, the J call TRBJ2-1; 8 bases agree with TRBD2. The CDR3 runs 13 residues. Germline V gene data show CDR1 as MNHEY and CDR2 as SVGAGI. V was clipped by 5 bases and J by 11 bases; unmatched bases: 8. The CDR3 region has the DNA TGTGCCAGCAGTCGCGGGGGGATTAATCAGCAGTTCTTC. It specifies CASSRGGINQQFF.

The CDR3 DNA reads as TGTGCCAGCAGCTCCAGACAGGGCACTGAAGCTTTCTTT. It codes for CASSSRQGTEAFF. The chain recombines TRBV7-9 with TRBJ1-1; TRBD1 matches 7 bases. With 4 bases clipped from V and 4 bases from J, the junction kept 3 bases outside the gene matches. Germline CDR1 and CDR2: SEHNR and FQNEAQ (reference sequence). This CDR3 comprises 13 residues.

The DNA for the CDR3 is TGTGCCAGCAGTGAGGGCCCTACCTGGCCGGACAGGGGCCCCTATAATTCACCCCTCCACTTT. It specifies CASSEGPTWPDRGPYNSPLHF. This chain joins TRBV2 and TRBJ1-6; TRBD1 matches 9 bases. Germline-derived CDR1 and CDR2 are SNHLY and FYNNEI. Trimming took 3 bases from V and 2 from J; bases not matched to a gene: 17. The CDR3 is made up of 21 amino acids.

The chain combines TRBV2 with TRBJ1-1, with a tentative D call TRBD1 (5 bases). The germline V gene has CDR1 SNHLY and CDR2 FYNNEI. The CDR3 loop spans 15 amino acids. Trimming stripped 2 bases from V and 0 bases from J, with 10 bases between. CDR3 protein: CASSEKTGMNTEAFF. DNA for the CDR3: TGTGCCAGCAGTGAAAAAACAGGAATGAACACTGAAGCTTTCTTT.

The chain is built from TRBV18 and TRBJ1-1; 7 bases line up with TRBD1. Per the germline V gene, CDR1 is KGHSH and CDR2 is LQKENI. The CDR3 consists of 16 residues. After removal of 1 base from V and 1 base from J, the junction contained 6 bases not matched to a gene. The CDR3 sequence is CASSPQTGQQNTEAFF. Here the CDR3 DNA reads TGTGCCAGCTCACCACAGACAGGGCAACAGAACACTGAAGCTTTCTTT. Combining the CDR3 with reference TRBV18 and TRBJ1-1 gives the whole variable domain NAGVMQNPRHLVRRRGQEARLRCSPMKGHSHVYWYRQLPEEGLKFMVYLQKENIIDESGMPKERFSAEFPKEGPSILRIQQVVRGDSAAYFCASSPQTGQQNTEAFFGQGTRLTVV.

CDR3 in DNA: TGTGCCAGCTCCCCGGCCGGGGACACCTTCTATGGCTACACCTTC. Translating it yields CASSPAGDTFYGYTF. The chain is built from TRBV18 and TRBJ1-2; perhaps TRBD1 as D (6 bases). Germline CDR1 reads KGHSH; CDR2 reads LQKENI. The length of the CDR3 is 15 residues. Trimming stripped 6 bases from V and 4 bases from J, with 18 bases between. The full variable domain, with the rest looked up from reference TRBV18 and TRBJ1-2, is NAGVMQNPRHLVRRRGQEARLRCSPMKGHSHVYWYRQLPEEGLKFMVYLQKENIIDESGMPKERFSAEFPKEGPSILRIQQVVRGDSAAYFCASSPAGDTFYGYTFGSGTRLTVV.

The V and J genes are TRBV12-5 and TRBJ2-1, with D tentatively TRBD1 (5 bases). Deletions cut 3 bases from V and 5 bases from J, with 11 bases between. CDR1 is LGHNT, CDR2 FRNRAP, per germline. This CDR3 has 14 amino acids. In DNA, the CDR3 is TGTGCTAGTGGTTTATCGGACACGAACAATGAGCAGTTCTTC. Translating it yields CASGLSDTNNEQFF. Full variable domain (rest looked up from reference TRBV12-5 and TRBJ2-1): DARVTQTPRHKVTEMGQEVTMRCQPILGHNTVFWYRQTMMQGLELLAYFRNRAPLDDSGMPKDRFSAEMPDATLATLKIQPSEPRDSAVYFCASGLSDTNNEQFFGPGTRLTVL.

V usage is TRBV4-1 and J usage is TRBJ2-5, with TRBD2 matching 9 bases. After removal of 2 bases from V and 5 bases from J, the junction contained 15 bases not matched to a gene. The CDR3 contains 18 residues. Germline assignment: CDR1 MGHRA and CDR2 YSYEKL. The CDR3 sequence is CASSQSVAGGPVDETQYF. For the CDR3, the DNA is TGCGCCAGCAGCCAATCCGTCGCGGGGGGGCCGGTTGACGAGACCCAGTACTTC.

The rearrangement links TRBV19 to TRBJ2-7, with 7 positions matching TRBD1. This CDR3 is built from 14 residues. J gave up 5 bases and V 5 bases, and 9 bases lay outside the gene matches. The germline CDR1 and CDR2 sequences are LNHDA and SQIVND (reference sequence). DNA for the CDR3: TGTGCCAGTAGTGTGGTGACAGGGTTCCACGAGCAGTACTTC. Protein product: CASSVVTGFHEQYF.

The gene calls are TRBV6-5 and TRBJ1-1; TRBD1 aligns across 7 bases. From germline, CDR1 is MNHEY and CDR2 SVGAGI. The V and J ends lost 8 bases and 7 bases, in that order; junction bases with no gene match: 7. The CDR3 has 12 residues. This CDR3 is CASGIRDSEAFF. CDR3 coding DNA: TGTGCCAGCGGCATCCGGGACAGTGAAGCTTTCTTT.

The chain links TRBV19 to TRBJ1-3; D is uncertain. The CDR3 extends over 13 amino acids. The germline CDR1 and CDR2 sequences are LNHDA and SQIVND (reference sequence). V lost 3 bases and J lost 7, with 10 bases in between. The CDR3 protein is CASSIPLRNTIYF. The CDR3 nucleotides are TGTGCCAGTAGTATTCCCCTTCGGAACACCATATATTTT. Drawing the rest from reference TRBV19 and TRBJ1-3, the complete variable domain is DGGITQSPKYLFRKEGQNVTLSCEQNLNHDAMYWYRQDPGQGLRLIYYSQIVNDFQKGDIAEGYSVSREKKESFPLTVTSAQKNPTAFYLCASSIPLRNTIYFGEGSWLTVV.

J is TRBJ2-5 and V is TRBV27, with TRBD1 matching over 8 bases. Germline CDR1 reads MNHEY; CDR2 reads SMNVEV (reference sequence). The CDR3 length is 16 residues. V lost 5 bases and J lost 5; bases outside the gene matches: 13. Here the CDR3 reads CASSTGSGGSRETQYF. CDR3 nucleotide sequence: TGTGCCAGCAGTACCGGGTCAGGGGGCTCCAGGGAGACCCAGTACTTC.

This chain links TRBV3-1 (or the pseudogene TRBV3-2) with TRBJ1-1; maybe TRBD1 (6 bases). With 6 bases removed from V and 12 bases from J, the gap between germline ends came to 20 bases. This CDR3 is built from 13 residues. Germline V gene data show CDR1 as LGHDT and CDR2 as YNNKEL (reference sequence). The chain's CDR3 is CASSPLPQGGTFF. The CDR3, as DNA: TGTGCCAGCAGTCCCTTACCACAGGGTGGAACTTTCTTT.

CDR3 bases: TGTGCCAGCAGCCACTTGGGAGGGGTAGGTGAGACCCAGTACTTC. Protein sequence: CASSHLGGVGETQYF. J is TRBJ2-5 and V is TRBV6-5, with TRBD2 matching 7 bases. The trim removed 6 bases at V and 5 bases at J, leaving 12 bases unmatched. The CDR3 consists of 15 residues. The germline V gene encodes CDR1 MNHEY and CDR2 SVGAGI.